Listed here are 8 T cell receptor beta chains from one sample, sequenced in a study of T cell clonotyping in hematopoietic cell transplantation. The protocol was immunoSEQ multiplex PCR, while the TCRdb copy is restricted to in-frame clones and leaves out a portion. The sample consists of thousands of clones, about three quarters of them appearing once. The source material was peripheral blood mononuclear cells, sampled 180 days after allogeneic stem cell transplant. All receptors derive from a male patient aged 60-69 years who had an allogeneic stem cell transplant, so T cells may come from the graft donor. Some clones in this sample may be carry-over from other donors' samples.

DNA for the CDR3: TGTGCCAGCAGCCGCAGCGGGAGCTCCTACGAGCAGTACTTC. The encoded protein is CASSRSGSSYEQYF. The V call is TRBV9, the J call TRBJ2-5; 8 nucleotides agree with TRBD2. Gene TRBJ2-7 matches the end of the DNA better, so the J call may be wrong. CDR1 SGDLS and CDR2 YYNGEE come from the germline V gene. The CDR3 extends over 14 amino acids.

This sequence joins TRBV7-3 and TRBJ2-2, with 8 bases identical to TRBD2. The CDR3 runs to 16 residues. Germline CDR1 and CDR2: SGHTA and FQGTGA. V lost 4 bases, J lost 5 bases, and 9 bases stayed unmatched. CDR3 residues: CASSYSPGLGTGELFF. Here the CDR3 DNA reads TGTGCCAGCAGCTATTCTCCGGGACTAGGTACCGGGGAGCTGTTTTTT.

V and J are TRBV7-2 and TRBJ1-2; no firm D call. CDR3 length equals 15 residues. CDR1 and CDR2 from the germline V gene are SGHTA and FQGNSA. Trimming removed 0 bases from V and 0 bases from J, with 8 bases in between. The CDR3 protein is CASSLAVSTNYGYTF. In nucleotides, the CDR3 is TGTGCCAGCAGCTTAGCTGTTAGCACTAACTATGGCTACACCTTC.

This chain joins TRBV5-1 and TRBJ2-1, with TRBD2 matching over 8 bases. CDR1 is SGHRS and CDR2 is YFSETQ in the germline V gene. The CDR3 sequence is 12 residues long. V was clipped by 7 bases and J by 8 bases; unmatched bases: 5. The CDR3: CASAREGYEQFF. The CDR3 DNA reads TGCGCCAGCGCTCGGGAGGGATATGAGCAGTTCTTC. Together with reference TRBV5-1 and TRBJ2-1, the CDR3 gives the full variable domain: KAGVTQTPRYLIKTRGQQVTLSCSPISGHRSVSWYQQTPGQGLQFLFEYFSETQRNKGNFPGRFSGRQFSNSRSEMNVSTLELGDSALYLCASAREGYEQFFGPGTRLTVL.

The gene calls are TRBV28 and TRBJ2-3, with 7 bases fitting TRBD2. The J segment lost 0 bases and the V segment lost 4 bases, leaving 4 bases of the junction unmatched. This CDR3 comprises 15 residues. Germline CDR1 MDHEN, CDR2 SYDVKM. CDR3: CASSSGGDSTDTQYF. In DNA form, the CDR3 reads TGTGCCAGCAGTTCGGGGGGAGACAGCACAGATACGCAGTATTTT.

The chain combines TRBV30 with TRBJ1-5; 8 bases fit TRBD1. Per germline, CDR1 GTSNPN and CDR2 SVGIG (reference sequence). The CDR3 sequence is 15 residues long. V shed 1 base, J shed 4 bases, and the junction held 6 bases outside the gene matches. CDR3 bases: TGTGCCTGGAGTGGGGGGACAGGAGCTAATCAGCCCCAGCATTTT. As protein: CAWSGGTGANQPQHF. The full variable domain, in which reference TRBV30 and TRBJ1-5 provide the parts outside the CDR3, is SQTIHQWPATLVQPVGSPLSLECTVEGTSNPNLYWYRQAAGRGLQLLFYSVGIGQISSEVPQNLSASRPQDRQFILSSKKLLLSDSGFYLCAWSGGTGANQPQHFGDGTRLSIL.

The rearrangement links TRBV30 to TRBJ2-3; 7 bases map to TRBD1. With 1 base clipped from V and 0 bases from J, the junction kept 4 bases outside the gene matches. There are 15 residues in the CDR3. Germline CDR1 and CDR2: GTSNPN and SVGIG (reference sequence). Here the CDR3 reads CAWSAYRGSTDTQYF. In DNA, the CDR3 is TGTGCCTGGAGTGCCTACAGGGGTAGCACAGATACGCAGTATTTT.

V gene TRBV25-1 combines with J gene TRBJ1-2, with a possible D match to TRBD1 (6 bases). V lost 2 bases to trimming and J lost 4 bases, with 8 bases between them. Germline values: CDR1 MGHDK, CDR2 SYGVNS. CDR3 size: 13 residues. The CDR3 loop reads CASSEAGVYGYTF. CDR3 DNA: TGTGCCAGCAGTGAAGCAGGGGTCTATGGCTACACCTTC.